The 26 T cell receptor beta chains listed next were all sequenced from one sample in a study of blood T cell repertoires in COVID-19. Measured with immunoSEQ multiplex PCR; TCRdb has only the in-frame clones, and not every one. Found here are about 15,000 clones, about 80% of them singletons; the top ten hold about 32%. Sequencing used peripheral blood. These receptors originate from a man aged 65 to 85 with active or convalescent COVID-19.

The chain combines TRBV2 with TRBJ2-7; 9 bases align to TRBD1. Trimming removed 4 bases from V and 6 bases from J; junction bases left unmatched: 7. The V gene's germline CDR1 is SNHLY and CDR2 FYNNEI. The CDR3 covers 14 residues. CDR3 coding DNA: TGTGCCAGCAGTGGTCCCAACAGGGGGCTCGAGCAGTACTTC. The encoded protein is CASSGPNRGLEQYF.

J is TRBJ1-5 and V is TRBV19, with 10 bases that match TRBD1. V lost 2 bases, J lost 10 bases, and 5 bases stayed unmatched. CDR3 size: 14 residues. The germline V gene has CDR1 LNHDA and CDR2 SQIVND (reference sequence). The CDR3 spells CASSIRDRGNPQHF. The CDR3 DNA reads as TGTGCCAGTAGTATAAGGGACAGGGGCAACCCCCAGCATTTT.

The gene calls are TRBV7-2 and TRBJ2-7; 7 bases line up with TRBD1. V lost 5 bases and J lost 0; bases outside the gene matches: 10. The CDR3 length is 16 residues. Per germline, CDR1 SGHTA and CDR2 FQGNSA. This CDR3 reads CASSPPDRVSSYEQYF. The CDR3 nucleotides are TGTGCCAGCAGCCCCCCTGACAGGGTAAGCTCCTACGAGCAGTACTTC.

This chain uses TRBV20-1 with TRBJ1-1; TRBD1 aligns across 8 bases. This CDR3 has 15 residues. Germline CDR1 is DFQATT and CDR2 is SNEGSKA (reference sequence). V shed 3 bases, J shed 5 bases, and the junction held 11 bases outside the gene matches. CDR3 coding DNA: TGCAGTGCTAGTGGGGCAAACAGGGGGAGGACTGAAGCTTTCTTT. Translated: CSASGANRGRTEAFF.

V gene TRBV2 combines with J gene TRBJ2-7; D might be TRBD2 (6 bases). Germline-derived CDR1 and CDR2 are SNHLY and FYNNEI. The CDR3 totals 12 residues. The V and J ends lost 5 bases and 7 bases respectively, with 12 bases between them. The CDR3 DNA is TGTGCCAGCAGTTTCACGGAGGGAGAGCAGTACTTC. As protein: CASSFTEGEQYF.

The V and J genes are TRBV29-1 and TRBJ1-1, with D possibly matching TRBD1 (5 bases). Looked up from germline, CDR1 is SQVTM and CDR2 is ANQGSEA. CDR3 size: 14 residues. Trimming cost V 2 bases and J 2 bases, with 12 bases left between them. This CDR3 is CSVEFGGVNTEAFF. CDR3 DNA: TGCAGCGTTGAATTCGGGGGGGTCAACACTGAAGCTTTCTTT.

The chain combines TRBV7-9 with TRBJ2-7, with 9 bases that match TRBD1. V gave up 4 bases and J gave up 2 bases; unmatched junction bases: 3. The germline CDR1 and CDR2 sequences are SEHNR and FQNEAQ (reference sequence). The CDR3 is made up of 14 amino acids. CDR3 sequence reads: CASSWDRETYEQYF. The CDR3 DNA sequence: TGTGCCAGCAGCTGGGACAGGGAAACCTACGAGCAGTACTTC.

This clone appeared a few times. This rearrangement joins TRBV29-1 to TRBJ1-2; D uncertain. Germline V lookup: CDR1 SQVTM, CDR2 ANQGSEA. The CDR3 is made up of 11 amino acids. Trimming cost V 8 bases and J 10 bases, with 17 bases left between them. As DNA, the CDR3 is TGCAGCACAACGGTAACGAGCGACTACACCTTC. It translates to CSTTVTSDYTF.

The CDR3: CASRATGTSGNTIYF. The CDR3 DNA reads TGTGCCAGCAGAGCCACAGGGACCTCTGGAAACACCATATATTTT. This chain links TRBV6-5 with TRBJ1-3, with a tentative D call TRBD1 (6 bases). Trimming removed 6 bases at V and 0 bases at J, with 12 bases between. The V gene's germline CDR1 is MNHEY and CDR2 SVGAGI. This CDR3 region has 15 residues.

V usage is TRBV28 and J usage is TRBJ1-6; TRBD1 matches 10 bases. This CDR3 is built from 16 residues. V gave up 5 bases and J gave up 7 bases; unmatched junction bases: 8. Germline CDR1 and CDR2: MDHEN and SYDVKM. CDR3 amino acids: CASSATGTGVNSPLHF. The CDR3 DNA reads TGTGCCAGCAGTGCTACCGGGACAGGGGTCAATTCACCCCTCCACTTT.

The V gene is TRBV5-1, the J gene TRBJ2-2, with 10 bases that match TRBD2. Germline CDR1 and CDR2: SGHRS and YFSETQ. V lost 6 bases and J lost 1; bases outside the gene matches: 9. This CDR3 has 17 amino acids. This CDR3 reads CASTAWTSGLNTGELFF. CDR3 DNA: TGCGCCAGCACAGCTTGGACTAGCGGATTGAACACCGGGGAGCTGTTTTTT.

Here the CDR3 DNA reads TGTGCCAGCAGCCAAAGGTCAGGGATGAACACCGGGGAGCTGTTTTTT. The encoded protein is CASSQRSGMNTGELFF. The chain employs TRBV3-1 (or the pseudogene TRBV3-2) and TRBJ2-2, with D maybe TRBD1 (5 bases). The CDR3 extends over 16 amino acids. Looked up from germline, CDR1 is LGHDT and CDR2 is YNNKEL (reference sequence). V lost 2 bases, J lost 1 base, and 11 bases lay in between.

This clone was seen only a few times. V gene TRBV10-3 combines with J gene TRBJ2-1, with 9 bases matching TRBD2. With V trimmed by 3 bases and J by 4 bases, 7 bases remained unmatched. CDR3 length: 16 residues. Looked up from germline, CDR1 is ENHRY and CDR2 is SYGVKD. Written as DNA, the CDR3 is TGTGCCATCAGTGATTCTGAGACTAGCGGTTACAATGAGCAGTTCTTC. This encodes CAISDSETSGYNEQFF.

J is TRBJ2-7 and V is TRBV23-1, with TRBD2 as a possible D gene (5 bases). TRBV23-1 is noted as an ORF with a role that remains uncertain. The CDR3 loop spans 16 amino acids. V lost 7 bases, J lost 0 bases, and 19 bases lay in between. CDR3 sequence: CASTPRLGGYSYEQYF. In DNA form, the CDR3 reads TGCGCCAGCACCCCTCGGCTCGGCGGGTACTCCTACGAGCAGTACTTC.

This chain links TRBV5-1 with TRBJ1-3; a possible D gene is TRBD1 (6 bases). Trimming removed 4 bases at V and 8 bases at J, with 19 bases between. Germline V gene data show CDR1 as SGHRS and CDR2 as YFSETQ. The CDR3 sequence is 15 residues long. CDR3 loop: CASSMDIPSGDTIYF. The CDR3 DNA reads TGCGCCAGCAGCATGGACATACCTTCAGGGGACACCATATATTTT.

This chain's CDR3 is CASSRRTSANTGELFF. In DNA form, the CDR3 reads TGTGCCAGCAGCCGGAGGACTAGCGCGAACACCGGGGAGCTGTTTTTT. The chain recombines TRBV3-1 (or the pseudogene TRBV3-2) with TRBJ2-2, with TRBD2 identical over 9 bases. The germline gives CDR1 LGHDT, CDR2 YNNKEL (reference sequence). CDR3 length equals 16 residues. V lost 4 bases, J lost 0 bases, and 3 bases stayed unmatched.

The chain employs TRBV6-6 and TRBJ2-7; 13 nucleotides align to TRBD2. The CDR3 length is 18 residues. J was trimmed by 3 bases and V by 5 bases; bases with no gene match: 13. Germline values: CDR1 MNHNY, CDR2 SVGAGI (reference sequence). The CDR3 reads CASSPPLGGLAGYYEQYF. CDR3 DNA sequence: TGTGCCAGCAGTCCCCCACTTGGGGGACTAGCGGGATACTACGAGCAGTACTTC.

The V gene is TRBV7-2, the J gene TRBJ2-4; no clear D. Germline CDR1 and CDR2: SGHTA and FQGNSA. V was cut by 7 bases and J by 0 bases, with 13 bases left in between. The CDR3 has 15 residues. The CDR3, as DNA: TGTGCCAGCACCCCAGATATACGAGCCAAAAACATTCAGTACTTC. Translation: CASTPDIRAKNIQYF. The variable domain in full, completed from reference TRBV7-2 and TRBJ2-4, reads GAGVSQSPSNKVTEKGKDVELRCDPISGHTALYWYRQSLGQGLEFLIYFQGNSAPDKSGLPSDRFSAERTGGSVSTLTIQRTQQEDSAVYLCASTPDIRAKNIQYFGAGTRLSVL.

V gene TRBV29-1 combines with J gene TRBJ2-7, with D maybe TRBD2 (6 bases). CDR1 is SQVTM, CDR2 ANQGSEA, per germline. The length of the CDR3 is 12 residues. Trimming pared 6 bases from V and 7 bases from J, leaving 16 bases between. The CDR3 loop is CSVALGGGEQYF. The DNA for the CDR3 is TGCAGCGTCGCATTGGGAGGCGGGGAGCAGTACTTC.

The rearrangement joins TRBV3-1 (or the pseudogene TRBV3-2) to TRBJ2-1; D gene ambiguous. The V end lost 4 bases, the J end lost 8 bases, and 18 bases lay between the germline ends. CDR3 size: 15 residues. The germline V gene has CDR1 LGHDT and CDR2 YNNKEL (reference sequence). For the CDR3, the DNA is TGTGCCAGCAGCCTCGGCCTAGATCCTCGGGATGAGCAGTTCTTC. Its protein is CASSLGLDPRDEQFF.

The genes are TRBV29-1 and TRBJ2-1; 8 nucleotides line up with TRBD2. The germline CDR1 and CDR2 sequences are SQVTM and ANQGSEA. The CDR3 contains 15 residues. With V trimmed by 8 bases and J by 0 bases, 9 bases remained unmatched. The CDR3 reads CSLKRAGVSYNEQFF. CDR3 DNA: TGCAGCCTCAAACGAGCGGGAGTCTCCTACAATGAGCAGTTCTTC.

The chain links TRBV6-5 to TRBJ2-1; D not resolved. Germline V gives CDR1 MNHEY, CDR2 SVGAGI. Trimming pared 4 bases from V and 1 base from J, leaving 11 bases between. This CDR3 region has 15 residues. The CDR3 bases are TGTGCCAGCAGTTCACGAGGTAGATCCTACAATGAGCAGTTCTTC. Protein sequence: CASSSRGRSYNEQFF.

The table lists this clone with a few counts. V is TRBV6-1 and J is TRBJ1-5; 7 bases agree with TRBD1. Losses at the gene ends were 6 bases for V and 4 bases for J; bases not matched to a gene: 6. Germline CDR1 MNHNS, CDR2 SASEGT. This CDR3 region has 14 residues. CDR3 DNA sequence: TGTGCCAGCAGACCGACAGGGAGAAATCAGCCCCAGCATTTT. Translated: CASRPTGRNQPQHF.

The chain is built from TRBV7-6 and TRBJ2-3, with TRBD2 as a possible D gene (6 bases). The CDR3 covers 16 residues. The V gene's germline CDR1 is SGHVS and CDR2 FNYEAQ. V dropped 0 bases and J dropped 1 base, with 11 bases sitting between them. For the CDR3, the DNA is TGTGCCAGCAGCTTAGCGGTGGCTAGCGGCACAGATACGCAGTATTTT. Translation: CASSLAVASGTDTQYF.

This chain connects TRBV28 to TRBJ2-5, with D tentatively TRBD2 (5 bases). Looked up from germline, CDR1 is MDHEN and CDR2 is SYDVKM. CDR3 length: 12 residues. Between the trimmed V and J ends, which lost 4 bases and 5 bases, there was a span of 8 bases. The CDR3 is CASSSVAETQYF. CDR3 DNA sequence: TGTGCCAGCAGTTCAGTAGCGGAGACCCAGTACTTC.

The J gene is TRBJ1-2, the V gene TRBV7-9; TRBD1 aligns across 8 bases. This CDR3 is 13 amino acids long. The V and J ends lost 6 bases and 4 bases, in that order; junction bases with no gene match: 4. CDR1 is SEHNR, CDR2 FQNEAQ, per germline (reference sequence). CDR3 amino acids: CASSPGQGYGYTF. CDR3 nucleotide sequence: TGTGCCAGCAGTCCTGGACAGGGCTATGGCTACACCTTC.